One sample yielded the 30 T cell receptor beta chains listed below, sequenced in a study of CD8 T cells in ankylosing spondylitis. Study outcomes and limitations: About eight highly homologous variants made up a TCR beta motif that seemed to typify ankylosing spondylitis blood.

TCRdb reanalysed the 5' RACE reads using MiXCR and keeps one entry per CDR3 protein. The repertoire has 700,000 to 850,000 distinct CDR3 sequences, around 11% of them found once; the top ten carry roughly 0.51%. What these receptors recognize is not known. The specimen sequenced was blood, either unsorted or a sorted T cell fraction (not recorded which). These receptors were taken from a male donor with ankylosing spondylitis.

This clonotype was observed a handful of times. J is TRBJ2-7 and V is TRBV28; 9 positions agree with TRBD2. From germline, CDR1 is MDHEN and CDR2 SYDVKM. The CDR3 consists of 16 residues. The ends lost 1 base at V and 3 bases at J; junction bases unmatched: 7. The CDR3 DNA reads TGTGCCAGCAGTTTATTGGGCGGGAGGGCAATCTACGAGCAGTACTTC. Protein sequence: CASSLLGGRAIYEQYF.

This clonotype was detected only a few times. The CDR3 is CASSFRTGDNYGYTF. In DNA, the CDR3 is TGCGCCAGCAGCTTCCGGACAGGGGATAACTATGGCTACACCTTC. J is TRBJ1-2 and V is TRBV4-1; 9 bases fit TRBD1. V was clipped by 5 bases and J by 1 base; unmatched bases: 5. The CDR3 runs 15 residues. Germline-derived CDR1 and CDR2 are MGHRA and YSYEKL.

This clonotype was seen more than once but under ten times. The gene calls are TRBV2 and TRBJ1-2; D is undetermined. V shed 8 bases and J shed 4 bases, with 11 bases lying between them. Looked up from germline, CDR1 is SNHLY and CDR2 is FYNNEI. The CDR3 is 12 amino acids. For the CDR3, the DNA is TGTGCCAGCTTCCGGGTGAGCTATGGCTACACCTTC. Translation gives CASFRVSYGYTF. Together with reference TRBV2 and TRBJ1-2, the CDR3 gives the full variable domain: EPEVTQTPSHQVTQMGQEVILRCVPISNHLYFYWYRQILGQKVEFLVSFYNNEISEKSEIFDDQFSVERPDGSNFTLKIRSTKLEDSAMYFCASFRVSYGYTFGSGTRLTVV.

This clonotype has just one count. A clone one base away is much larger, so this may be a read error. The chain carries TRBV20-1 and TRBJ1-6; D gene ambiguous. With 2 bases removed from V and 0 bases from J, the gap between germline ends came to 8 bases. CDR3 length: 15 residues. Looked up from germline, CDR1 is DFQATT and CDR2 is SNEGSKA (reference sequence). The DNA for the CDR3 is TGCAGTGCTAGATTATTGGGCTCCTATAATTCACCCCTCCACTTT. It yields the protein CSARLLGSYNSPLHF.

This clonotype was detected only a few times. V and J are TRBV11-3 and TRBJ2-1; 8 bases map to TRBD2. V lost 5 bases, J lost 2 bases, and 8 bases stayed unmatched. The germline CDR1 and CDR2 sequences are SGHNT and YENEEA. The CDR3 extends over 16 amino acids. CDR3 region: CASSPRAGETYNEQFF. The CDR3 region has the DNA TGTGCCAGCAGCCCTCGAGCGGGAGAAACCTACAATGAGCAGTTCTTC.

This clonotype was seen many times. The chain joins TRBV20-1 to TRBJ2-5; D not resolved. Germline CDR1 DFQATT, CDR2 SNEGSKA (reference sequence). CDR3 length equals 15 residues. V was shortened by 5 bases and J by 5 bases, with 21 bases between the two germline ends. CDR3 DNA: TGCAGTGCTTTAAAACCGGGCTTTGAAAGGGAGACCCAGTACTTC. It codes for CSALKPGFERETQYF.

The V and J genes are TRBV4-1 and TRBJ2-7; D not resolved. Trimming pared 4 bases from V and 2 bases from J, leaving 15 bases between. This CDR3 is built from 15 residues. Germline CDR1 and CDR2: MGHRA and YSYEKL. CDR3 sequence: CASSRLWAAAYEQYF. CDR3 nucleotide sequence: TGCGCCAGCAGCCGACTCTGGGCGGCGGCCTACGAGCAGTACTTC.

V usage is TRBV7-2 and J usage is TRBJ2-7; D possibly corresponds to TRBD1 (6 bases). The CDR3 runs to 14 residues. V was cut by 5 bases and J by 2 bases, with 13 bases left in between. Germline assignment: CDR1 SGHTA and CDR2 FQGNSA. In DNA form, the CDR3 reads TGTGCCAGCAGCACCGCTACAGGGCCCTACGAGCAGTACTTC. It is translated as CASSTATGPYEQYF.

This clonotype has just a few counts. This rearrangement joins TRBV30 to TRBJ2-7; D ambiguous. This CDR3 has 14 amino acids. V was clipped by 1 base and J by 7 bases, with 17 bases between them. The V gene's germline CDR1 is GTSNPN and CDR2 SVGIG (reference sequence). The CDR3 loop is CAWSGRNWSREQYF. DNA of the CDR3: TGTGCCTGGAGTGGCCGGAATTGGTCGCGTGAGCAGTACTTC.

This clonotype appeared many times. This chain joins TRBV12-3 or TRBV12-4 and TRBJ1-5; TRBD1 matches at 8 bases. V shed 6 bases, J shed 9 bases, and the junction held 10 bases outside the gene matches. This CDR3 has 14 amino acids. The CDR3 reads CASSPGQAPGPQHF. The CDR3 nucleotides are TGTGCCAGCAGCCCGGGACAGGCCCCCGGGCCCCAGCATTTT.

Many counts were recorded for this clonotype. The chain joins TRBV20-1 to TRBJ1-2, with D unresolved. This CDR3 is 13 amino acids long. Germline V gene sequence: CDR1 DFQATT, CDR2 SNEGSKA (reference sequence). The V end was cut by 0 bases, the J end by 6 bases, with 11 bases between. The CDR3 bases are TGCAGTGCTAGAGATGGTCGGGCGGATGGCTACACCTTC. This encodes CSARDGRADGYTF.

This clonotype came up many times. The chain links TRBV5-5 to TRBJ1-4, with a tentative D call TRBD1 (6 bases). Germline CDR1 is SGHKS and CDR2 is YYEKEE (reference sequence). Trimming took off 3 bases at V and 6 bases at J, with 12 bases between the two ends. There are 14 residues in the CDR3. Written as DNA, the CDR3 is TGTGCCAGCAGCTCCTGGGGGCTAGATGAAAAACTGTTTTTT. It codes for CASSSWGLDEKLFF.

This chain uses TRBV10-3 with TRBJ2-1, with a weak D call TRBD1 (7 bases). The germline V and J ends were trimmed by 7 bases and 3 bases, with 16 bases remaining between them. The CDR3 runs 15 residues. Germline-derived CDR1 and CDR2 are ENHRY and SYGVKD. CDR3 residues: CAITRAGQNYNEQFF. CDR3 nucleotides: TGTGCCATCACTCGGGCGGGACAGAACTACAATGAGCAGTTCTTC.

The V call is TRBV20-1, the J call TRBJ2-7; possible D gene TRBD2, 5 bases. V was pared by 4 bases and J by 3 bases, with 10 bases between. There are 12 residues in the CDR3. Germline CDR1 reads DFQATT; CDR2 reads SNEGSKA (reference sequence). The CDR3 nucleotides are TGCAGTGCTATTGAGGGTCTCTACGAGCAGTACTTC. Amino acid sequence: CSAIEGLYEQYF.

The chain couples TRBV11-2 to TRBJ2-7; D possibly corresponds to TRBD1 (6 bases). Germline V gives CDR1 SGHAT, CDR2 FQNNGV. Trimming removed 4 bases from V and 10 bases from J, with 14 bases in between. CDR3 length: 12 amino acids. This chain's CDR3 is CASSSWGQSQYF. The CDR3 coding sequence is TGTGCCAGCAGCTCCTGGGGGCAGAGTCAGTACTTC.

This clonotype was observed a few times. The genes are TRBV10-3 and TRBJ2-3; perhaps TRBD2 as D (6 bases). The germline V gene encodes CDR1 ENHRY and CDR2 SYGVKD. The CDR3 spans 14 residues. V gave up 4 bases and J gave up 8 bases, with 16 bases separating them. CDR3 nucleotides: TGTGCCATCAGTGGTGGGGGGATAGCAGGTACGCAGTATTTT. Its protein is CAISGGGIAGTQYF.

This rearrangement joins TRBV6-2 or TRBV6-3 to TRBJ2-3; TRBD2 aligns across 7 bases. CDR1 MNHEY and CDR2 SVGEGT come from the germline V gene. The CDR3 is 17 amino acids. V lost 1 base to trimming and J lost 4 bases; unmatched junction nucleotides: 11. The CDR3 region is CASSYWPRGAGPDTQYF. The CDR3 DNA is TGTGCCAGCAGTTACTGGCCCAGAGGAGCGGGGCCAGATACGCAGTATTTT.

The genes are TRBV27 and TRBJ1-2; D gene uncertain. Germline V CDR1 and CDR2: MNHEY, SMNVEV (reference sequence). The CDR3 extends over 16 amino acids. V was clipped by 2 bases and J by 5 bases, with 18 bases between them. The CDR3 loop reads CASSLRLAHGLYGYTF. The CDR3 DNA is TGTGCCAGCAGTTTAAGGTTAGCCCATGGCTTATATGGCTACACCTTC.

V is TRBV20-1 and J is TRBJ1-6; tentatively, D is TRBD1 (5 bases). V lost 1 base, J lost 8 bases, and 6 bases lay in between. The germline CDR1 and CDR2 sequences are DFQATT and SNEGSKA (reference sequence). The length of the CDR3 is 12 residues. The CDR3, as DNA: TGCAGTGCTAGAGCCAGGGATTCACCCCTCCACTTT. It yields the protein CSARARDSPLHF.

This clonotype turned up a few times. The chain links TRBV27 to TRBJ1-1; a weak D match, TRBD1 (6 bases). Germline CDR1 MNHEY, CDR2 SMNVEV (reference sequence). This CDR3 has 13 amino acids. V lost 5 bases to trimming and J lost 10 bases, with 17 bases between them. CDR3 in DNA: TGTGCCAGCAGTAAAGTCCGGGACAAGACAGCTTTCTTT. Translated, it gives CASSKVRDKTAFF.

V gene TRBV20-1 combines with J gene TRBJ2-7; a weak D match, TRBD1 (6 bases). V lost 6 bases and J lost 5, with 14 bases in between. The CDR3 is 12 amino acids. The germline gives CDR1 DFQATT, CDR2 SNEGSKA (reference sequence). CDR3 protein: CSASTGYHEQYF. CDR3 sequence (DNA): TGCAGTGCAAGTACAGGGTACCACGAGCAGTACTTC.

The gene calls are TRBV24-1 and TRBJ2-1; D possibly matches TRBD1 or TRBD2 (5 bases each). Trimming removed 3 bases at V and 3 bases at J, with 11 bases between. CDR1 is KGHDR and CDR2 is SFDVKD in the germline V gene. The CDR3 covers 15 residues. The CDR3 region has the DNA TGTGCCACCAGTGATGGGGACGGGAACTACAATGAGCAGTTCTTC. Its protein product is CATSDGDGNYNEQFF.

J is TRBJ1-4 and V is TRBV7-2; 10 positions match TRBD1. The germline CDR1 and CDR2 sequences are SGHTA and FQGNSA. This CDR3 region has 16 residues. Trimming cost V 5 bases and J 5 bases; bases outside gene matches: 8. The CDR3 reads CASSIRTGGSNEKLFF. As DNA, the CDR3 is TGTGCCAGCAGCATCCGGACAGGGGGGTCGAATGAAAAACTGTTTTTT.

Only a few counts were recorded for this clonotype. The genes are TRBV4-2 and TRBJ2-3, with D unclear. Germline V CDR1 and CDR2: LGHNA, YNFKEQ. Trimming pared 1 base from V and 5 bases from J, leaving 10 bases between. The CDR3 sequence is 14 residues long. CDR3 sequence (DNA): TGTGCCAGCAGCCAAGGGCGGCGCGGAGATACGCAGTATTTT. It specifies CASSQGRRGDTQYF.

The chain carries TRBV7-2 and TRBJ2-5; TRBD2 agrees at 16 bases. Germline assignment: CDR1 SGHTA and CDR2 FQGNSA. The CDR3 length is 21 residues. Trimming at V came to 0 bases and at J to 2 bases, leaving 12 bases not matched to a gene. The CDR3 DNA reads as TGTGCCAGCAGCTTAGCCTTTGGGACTAGCGGGGGGGTGCTGCCTCAAGAGACCCAGTACTTC. Its translation: CASSLAFGTSGGVLPQETQYF.

V gene TRBV7-2 combines with J gene TRBJ1-5; 9 bases align to TRBD1. The germline gives CDR1 SGHTA, CDR2 FQGNSA. V trimming: 3 bases; J trimming: 3 bases; junction bases outside the gene matches: 6. CDR3 size: 16 residues. The CDR3 sequence: CASSLTGGGLNQPQHF. The CDR3, as DNA: TGTGCCAGCAGCTTGACAGGGGGGGGTCTCAATCAGCCCCAGCATTTT.

This clonotype showed up many times. The chain links TRBV6-2 or TRBV6-3 to TRBJ2-7; perhaps TRBD1 as D (6 bases). The V gene's germline CDR1 is MNHEY and CDR2 SVGEGT. Trimming removed 7 bases from V and 3 bases from J, with 13 bases in between. CDR3 length equals 13 residues. CDR3 coding DNA: TGTGCCAGCACCAAGACAGGACTCTACGAGCAGTACTTC. The encoded protein is CASTKTGLYEQYF.

This clonotype appeared many times. The chain links TRBV2 to TRBJ1-2; tentatively, D is TRBD1 (5 bases). Germline V CDR1 and CDR2: SNHLY, FYNNEI. The germline V and J ends were trimmed by 6 bases and 4 bases, with 15 bases remaining between them. The CDR3 is 14 residues long. CDR3 amino acids: CASSVRGSTYGYTF. In DNA form, the CDR3 reads TGTGCCAGCAGCGTACGGGGCTCAACCTATGGCTACACCTTC.

There are a few counts of this clonotype. V and J are TRBV28 and TRBJ2-7, with TRBD1 identical over 8 bases. Per germline, CDR1 MDHEN and CDR2 SYDVKM. This CDR3 has 15 residues. The junction had 13 bases not matched to a gene; V was cut back by 5 bases and J by 7 bases. The CDR3 nucleotides read TGTGCCAGCAGTCTGGGACAGGCCCATCTGAGGGAGCAGTACTTC. Translating gives CASSLGQAHLREQYF.

This clonotype came up a few times. This chain links TRBV4-3 with TRBJ1-2; D not certain. The CDR3 covers 13 residues. In germline, CDR1 is LGHNA, CDR2 YSLEER. The germline V and J ends were trimmed by 0 bases and 9 bases, with 11 bases remaining between them. In DNA, the CDR3 is TGCGCCAGCAGCCAAGATCGCCGCAGTCGCTACACCTTC. Translated: CASSQDRRSRYTF.